A selection of T cell receptor beta chains follows, all from one sample in a study of blood T cell repertoires in COVID-19. Produced via immunoSEQ multiplex PCR; TCRdb's table is partial and in-frame only. The table lists 150,000 to 200,000 clones, about four fifths of them singletons. Sequencing was done on a sample of peripheral blood. These receptors were taken from a human donor in a cohort sampled during active COVID-19. The CDR3 runs from the conserved cysteine through the conserved F or W. Each record gives: J gene, clone size, V gene, D gene, CDR3 DNA, CDR3 protein. The D gene is left open where the match is weak. A row's size may be missing; if present it is once, few, many or a size class.

j_call: TRBJ2-7
clone_size: NA
v_call: TRBV7-9
d_call: NA
cdr3_nt: TGTGCCAGCAGCTTGGGGACATTCTACGAGCAGTACTTC
cdr3_aa: CASSLGTFYEQYF

j_call: TRBJ2-3
clone_size: NA
v_call: TRBV10-2
d_call: NA
cdr3_nt: TGCGCCAGCAGTGATTTGGGAGCGGGCACAGATACGCAGTATTTT
cdr3_aa: CASSDLGAGTDTQYF

j_call: TRBJ1-1
clone_size: NA
v_call: TRBV7-8
d_call: NA
cdr3_nt: TGTGCCAGCAGTTTCGGCAGGGTTCGGCCTGAAGCTTTCTTT
cdr3_aa: CASSFGRVRPEAFF

j_call: TRBJ2-7
clone_size: NA
v_call: TRBV7-7
d_call: TRBD1
cdr3_nt: TGTGCCAGCAGCTCCCCTGGGACAGATCTCTACGAGCAGTACTTC
cdr3_aa: CASSSPGTDLYEQYF

j_call: TRBJ2-2
clone_size: NA
v_call: TRBV27
d_call: NA
cdr3_nt: TGTGCCAGCAGTTTATTTTCCATGGGGGGGGCGCTCACCGGGGAGCTGTTTTTT
cdr3_aa: CASSLFSMGGALTGELFF

j_call: TRBJ1-1
clone_size: NA
v_call: TRBV7-2
d_call: NA
cdr3_nt: TGTGCCAGCAGCTTCGATTCGGGGGATCTGAACACTGAAGCTTTCTTT
cdr3_aa: CASSFDSGDLNTEAFF

j_call: TRBJ1-2
clone_size: NA
v_call: TRBV15
d_call: NA
cdr3_nt: TGTGCCACCAGCAGACCCCGGGACTCTCCTGGCTACACCTTC
cdr3_aa: CATSRPRDSPGYTF

j_call: TRBJ2-7
clone_size: NA
v_call: TRBV7-2
d_call: TRBD1
cdr3_nt: TGTGCCAGCAGGTTAACAGGGGTTCCTCCCTACGAGCAGTACTTC
cdr3_aa: CASRLTGVPPYEQYF

j_call: TRBJ2-3
clone_size: NA
v_call: TRBV7-8
d_call: NA
cdr3_nt: TGTGCCAGCAGCCCAGGTTTTATAGGGGGTAACACAGATACGCAGTATTTT
cdr3_aa: CASSPGFIGGNTDTQYF

j_call: TRBJ1-2
clone_size: NA
v_call: TRBV9
d_call: TRBD1
cdr3_nt: TGTGCCAGCAGCGCGGCCCCGGGACAGATCTACTATGGCTACACCTTC
cdr3_aa: CASSAAPGQIYYGYTF

j_call: TRBJ2-6
clone_size: once
v_call: TRBV9
d_call: NA
cdr3_nt: TGTGCCAGCAGCGCCCGACACACCTCTGGGGCCAACGTCCTGACTTTC
cdr3_aa: CASSARHTSGANVLTF

j_call: TRBJ2-6
clone_size: NA
v_call: TRBV6-5
d_call: NA
cdr3_nt: TGTGCCAGCACAGGGACTGGGGCCAACGTCCTGACTTTC
cdr3_aa: CASTGTGANVLTF

j_call: TRBJ1-1
clone_size: NA
v_call: TRBV7-3
d_call: NA
cdr3_nt: TGTGCCAGCAGCTTAACACAGAACACTGAAGCTTTCTTT
cdr3_aa: CASSLTQNTEAFF

j_call: TRBJ1-5
clone_size: once
v_call: TRBV5-8
d_call: NA
cdr3_nt: TGTGCCAGCAGCTTGGCCTGGTTGGGCCGATCTCAGCCCCAGCATTTT
cdr3_aa: CASSLAWLGRSQPQHF

j_call: TRBJ2-7
clone_size: NA
v_call: TRBV11-2
d_call: NA
cdr3_nt: TGTGCCAGCAGCTTATATAGGGGGAAGACCACCTACGAGCAGTACTTC
cdr3_aa: CASSLYRGKTTYEQYF

j_call: TRBJ2-7
clone_size: once
v_call: TRBV3-1/TRBV3-2
d_call: NA
cdr3_nt: TGTGCCAGCAGCCATATCTCCTACGAGCAGTACTTC
cdr3_aa: CASSHISYEQYF

j_call: TRBJ2-1
clone_size: NA
v_call: TRBV7-2
d_call: TRBD2
cdr3_nt: TGTGCCAGCACTACTCTAGCGGGGGCCTACAATGAGCAGTTCTTC
cdr3_aa: CASTTLAGAYNEQFF

j_call: TRBJ1-4
clone_size: NA
v_call: TRBV7-2
d_call: NA
cdr3_nt: TGTGCCAGCAGCTACAGGGCGGTGAATGAAAAACTGTTTTTT
cdr3_aa: CASSYRAVNEKLFF

j_call: TRBJ2-5
clone_size: NA
v_call: TRBV7-9
d_call: NA
cdr3_nt: TGTGCCAGCAGCTTATCGGGAGAGACCCAGTACTTC
cdr3_aa: CASSLSGETQYF

j_call: TRBJ1-1
clone_size: NA
v_call: TRBV7-9
d_call: TRBD1
cdr3_nt: TGTGCCAGCAGCTTAGGTGCAATAGGGGGCCGGACTGAAGCTTTCTTT
cdr3_aa: CASSLGAIGGRTEAFF

j_call: TRBJ2-3
clone_size: once
v_call: TRBV12-3/TRBV12-4
d_call: NA
cdr3_nt: TGTGCCAGCAGTCCAGCGATGTCGGATACGCAGTATTTT
cdr3_aa: CASSPAMSDTQYF

j_call: TRBJ2-7
clone_size: NA
v_call: TRBV6-5
d_call: TRBD2
cdr3_nt: TGTGCCAGCAGATATACTAGCGGCTCCTACGAGCAGTACTTC
cdr3_aa: CASRYTSGSYEQYF

j_call: TRBJ1-2
clone_size: NA
v_call: TRBV27
d_call: NA
cdr3_nt: TGTGCCAGCAGTCGGACACAGCATAACTATGGCTACACCTTC
cdr3_aa: CASSRTQHNYGYTF

j_call: TRBJ2-7
clone_size: NA
v_call: TRBV28
d_call: TRBD2
cdr3_nt: TGTGCCAGCAGGACCCCAGGACTAGCGGGGGGGAACGAGCAGTACTTC
cdr3_aa: CASRTPGLAGGNEQYF

j_call: TRBJ2-6
clone_size: NA
v_call: TRBV5-1
d_call: NA
cdr3_nt: TGCGCCAGCAGCTTGGGTTCCTCCCCTGGGGCCAACGTCCTGACTTTC
cdr3_aa: CASSLGSSPGANVLTF

j_call: TRBJ1-4
clone_size: NA
v_call: TRBV7-9
d_call: NA
cdr3_nt: TGTGCCAGCAGCCCCCGGGACACCTCTCCCCCGGAATTGAAAAAACTGTTTTTT
cdr3_aa: CASSPRDTSPPELKKLFF

j_call: TRBJ2-3
clone_size: NA
v_call: TRBV6-4
d_call: TRBD2
cdr3_nt: TGTGCCAGCAGTGCGAGCGGGGGGGCCACAGATACGCAGTATTTT
cdr3_aa: CASSASGGATDTQYF

j_call: TRBJ2-7
clone_size: NA
v_call: TRBV27
d_call: NA
cdr3_nt: TGTGCCAGCAGTCCTGCGAGAGGAAACTACGAGCAGTACTTC
cdr3_aa: CASSPARGNYEQYF